One and the same sample provided the 9 T cell receptor beta chains below, sequenced in a study of T cell clonality in common variable immunodeficiency. The data were produced by immunoSEQ multiplex PCR, yet TCRdb's version contains in-frame clones alone and is incomplete. In total the sample includes some 64,000 clones, none of them seen once. The source material was peripheral blood mononuclear cells. The receptors were sampled from a person aged 18 to 69 in good health.

Comments on this clone: The CDR3 is cut off 3 residues early in the read; its end comes from the germline J gene. This chain links TRBV11-2 with TRBJ2-1; no definite D call. The germline V and J ends were trimmed by 5 bases and 7 bases, with 9 bases remaining between them. Germline CDR1 and CDR2: SGHAT and FQNNGV. This CDR3 comprises 12 residues. The CDR3 sequence: CASSQIGNEQFF. The sequenced CDR3 bases are TGTGCCAGCAGCCAGATCGGGAATGAG.

In this sample, this clone turned up many times. With the read ending 3 residues before the CDR3 end, the germline J gene is used to fill in that end. The chain uses TRBV10-3 and TRBJ1-5; D may be TRBD1 (6 bases). V was cut by 3 bases and J by 2 bases, with 8 bases left in between. The CDR3 is made up of 14 amino acids. The V gene's germline CDR1 is ENHRY and CDR2 SYGVKD. The part of the CDR3 DNA that was read is TGTGCCATCAGTGAACAGGGCGGCAATCAGCCC. Its protein is CAISEQGGNQP. The entire CDR3 sequence reads CAISEQGGNQPQHF.

The table lists this clone with many counts. The read is 3 residues too short to cover the CDR3 end, so that end is filled in from the germline J gene. The chain is built from TRBV12-3 or TRBV12-4 and TRBJ2-1; weak D call: TRBD1 (6 bases). V gave up 2 bases and J gave up 5 bases, with 13 bases separating them. The length of the CDR3 is 15 residues. The CDR3 protein is CASSLKQGKHNEQFF. CDR3 DNA (partial): TGTGCCAGCAGTTTAAAGCAGGGGAAACACAATGAG.

This clone was detected ten times or more. The observed sequence ends 3 residues before the CDR3 terminus, with the missing tail filled in from the germline J gene. The chain has TRBV7-2 and TRBJ2-7; 8 bases agree with TRBD1. The CDR3 runs 15 residues. CDR1 and CDR2 from the germline V gene are SGHTA and FQGNSA. Trimming removed 6 bases from V and 2 bases from J; junction bases left unmatched: 9. This chain's CDR3 is CASSSGQGAPYEQYF. CDR3 bases read: TGTGCCAGCAGTTCTGGACAGGGCGCCCCCTACGAG.

This clone was found many times. The read finishes 3 residues shy of the CDR3 end, and the germline J gene is used to complete it. This rearrangement joins TRBV30 to TRBJ1-3, with no clear D. The germline V gene encodes CDR1 GTSNPN and CDR2 SVGIG (reference sequence). Between the trimmed V and J ends, which lost 4 bases and 8 bases, there was a span of 9 bases. This CDR3 comprises 11 residues. The CDR3 spells CAWKSGDTIYF. Partial CDR3 DNA: TGTGCCTGGAAATCCGGGGACACC. Supplemented by reference TRBV30 and TRBJ1-3, the full variable domain reads SQTIHQWPATLVQPVGSPLSLECTVEGTSNPNLYWYRQAAGRGLQLLFYSVGIGQISSEVPQNLSASRPQDRQFILSSKKLLLSDSGFYLCAWKSGDTIYFGEGSWLTVV.

In its sample, this clone was seen many times. CDR3 DNA, as far as it was read: TGCAGTGCTAGTGGGACTAGCGTCTCCTACGAG. It translates to CSASGTSVSYE. The full CDR3 is CSASGTSVSYEQYF. This chain uses TRBV20-1 with TRBJ2-7; TRBD2 aligns across 10 bases. The read falls 3 residues short of the CDR3 end, and the missing part is taken from the germline J gene. With 3 bases clipped from V and 0 bases from J, the junction kept 2 bases outside the gene matches. The length of the CDR3 is 14 residues. Germline CDR1 is DFQATT and CDR2 is SNEGSKA (reference sequence).

This clone has at least ten counts. The read stops 3 residues short of the end of the CDR3; the missing end is completed from the germline J gene. This chain joins TRBV14 and TRBJ1-6; 7 bases fit TRBD1. This CDR3 spans 16 amino acids. V dropped 1 base and J dropped 3; count of bases not matched to a gene: 3. Germline-derived CDR1 and CDR2 are SGHDN and FVKESK. The CDR3 here is CASSQGDSVYNSPLHF. The sequenced CDR3 bases are TGTGCCAGCAGCCAAGGGGACAGCGTCTATAATTCACCC.

In this sample, this clone turned up many times. CDR3 DNA (partial): TGTGCCAGCAGCCAGAAGGTACACAGGGACCACACC. Encoded protein: CASSQKVHRDHT. The full CDR3 sequence reads CASSQKVHRDHTIYF. This chain links TRBV14 with TRBJ1-3, with D maybe TRBD1 (6 bases). Sequencing ends 3 residues short of the CDR3 end; the germline J gene provides the rest. The V gene lost 3 bases and the J gene lost 8 bases, with 17 bases spanning the gap. This CDR3 is built from 15 residues. Germline V lookup: CDR1 SGHDN, CDR2 FVKESK.

Ten or more counts support this clone. The CDR3 end is not reached by the read, which stops 3 residues before it; the germline J gene fills it in. The chain uses TRBV20-1 and TRBJ1-2, with a possible D match to TRBD1 (6 bases). The CDR3 sequence is 12 residues long. Germline values: CDR1 DFQATT, CDR2 SNEGSKA (reference sequence). V lost 5 bases to trimming and J lost 6 bases, with 13 bases between them. CDR3 amino acids: CSAPGGSDGYTF. The sequenced CDR3 bases are TGCAGTGCTCCGGGGGGCTCTGATGGC.